This note documents a single T cell receptor beta chain sequence. Its antigen is unidentified. Germline is not matched at one junction end, which may reflect a read error. Data came from immunoSEQ multiplex PCR; TCRdb stores just in-frame clones and leaves some out. The sample consists of about 200,000 clones, just over 85% of them appearing once. The data derive from a study of T cell responses to AZD1222 COVID-19 vaccine. General study points: Donor demographics were predominantly white British with a female majority; clonal diversity may be underestimated. Only after the peak T cell response were repertoires sampled.

The CDR3 loop spans 14 amino acids. Germline CDR1 reads LGHDT; CDR2 reads YNNKEL (reference sequence). The specimen was peripheral blood, collected on day 0 of AZD1222 vaccination. The source is an adult in good health. The chain employs TRBV3-1 (or the pseudogene TRBV3-2) and TRBJ2-1; D is uncertain. This CDR3 is CASTQGRTYNEQFF. CDR3 DNA sequence: TGTGCCAGCACCCAAGGTCGGACGTACAATGAGCAGTTCTTC.